The table lists the clone carrying this TCR beta chain with many counts. The antigen is not known. TCR alpha and beta CDR3 regions were amplified from RNA using iRepertoire nested multiplex PCR. One-step reverse transcription and amplification started from around 100-400 ng of tissue mRNA or PBMC total RNA. TCRdb itself ran the multiplex PCR reads through MiXCR, one entry per CDR3 protein. The table lists approximately 88,000 distinct CDR3 sequences, under 30% of them singletons. The data belong to a study of glioma-infiltrating T cells. Study conclusions and caveats: Tissue and blood shared very few CDR3 sequences.

The sample taken for sequencing was glioma tissue, nonneoplastic brain tissue, or PBMCs (not recorded which). The receptor was isolated from a human donor with low-grade glioma or glioblastoma, undergoing nonglioma brain surgery, or in good health (not recorded which).

The CDR3 spells CASSSRDYGRGEQFF. The CDR3 DNA sequence: TGTGCCAGCAGCTCCCGGGACTACGGTCGTGGAGAGCAGTTCTTC. The chain links TRBV7-9 to TRBJ2-1; 7 bases align to TRBD2. The CDR3 extends over 15 amino acids. V was pared by 4 bases and J by 10 bases, with 13 bases of the junction left unmatched. Germline CDR1 reads SEHNR; CDR2 reads FQNEAQ (reference sequence). Variable domain in full (rest from reference TRBV7-9 and TRBJ2-1): DTGVSQNPRHKITKRGQNVTFRCDPISEHNRLYWYRQTLGQGPEFLTYFQNEAQLEKSRLLSDRFSAERPKGSFSTLEIQRTEQGDSAMYLCASSSRDYGRGEQFFGPGTRLTVL.